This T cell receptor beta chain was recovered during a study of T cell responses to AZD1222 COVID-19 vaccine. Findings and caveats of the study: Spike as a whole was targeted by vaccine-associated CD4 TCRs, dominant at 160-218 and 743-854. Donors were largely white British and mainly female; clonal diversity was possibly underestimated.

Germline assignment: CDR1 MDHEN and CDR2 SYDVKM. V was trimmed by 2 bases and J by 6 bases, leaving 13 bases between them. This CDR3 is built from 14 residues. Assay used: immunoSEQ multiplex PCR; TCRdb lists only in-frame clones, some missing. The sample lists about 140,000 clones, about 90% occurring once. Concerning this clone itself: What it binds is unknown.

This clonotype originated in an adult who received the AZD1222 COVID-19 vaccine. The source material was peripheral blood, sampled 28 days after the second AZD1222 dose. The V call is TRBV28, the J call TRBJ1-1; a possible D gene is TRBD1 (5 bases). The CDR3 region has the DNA TGTGCCAGCAGTTTAGGGGGGGGTATCCCTGAAGCTTTCTTT. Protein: CASSLGGGIPEAFF.